The sequence of this T cell receptor (beta chain) was determined in a study of CD8+ T cells in alopecia areata. Across the whole study: Tofacitinib administration to treated patients was oral, at 5 to 10 mg twice daily. Study-wide findings and caveats: Lesional scalp displayed greater clonality than normal scalp, most notably in alopecia totalis/universalis.

Both peripheral blood and punch biopsies of lesional scalp skin were obtained from patients who had alopecia areata. The germline gives CDR1 SGHVS, CDR2 FQNEAQ. There are 16 residues in the CDR3. The ends were cut back, 1 base at V and 3 bases at J, with 10 bases in the middle. RNA extraction was followed by reverse transcription into cDNA, which acted as the sequencing template. Libraries were prepared by immunoSEQ multiplex PCR; TCRdb keeps only in-frame clonotypes and omits some of them. The profile covers 100,000 to 150,000 clones, with approximately 49% appearing a single time and roughly 20% taken by the ten largest. As for this clone: What it binds is not known.

J is TRBJ1-6 and V is TRBV7-8; D remains unclear. The receptor comes from a human donor with alopecia areata. Sequenced here: CD8+ T cells sorted from blood, sampled at week 0. CDR3 in DNA: TGTGCCAGCAGCTTAGAACCCGGGGTCTATAATTCACCCCTCCACTTT. It is translated as CASSLEPGVYNSPLHF.